One sample yielded the 15 T cell receptor beta chains listed below, sequenced in a study of blood T cell repertoires in COVID-19. Sequenced by immunoSEQ multiplex PCR; TCRdb stores in-frame clones only, minus some. The sample lists roughly 38,000 clones, about 80% occurring once. The specimen was peripheral blood. These receptors all stem from a man between 65 and 79 years old with active or convalescent COVID-19.

The chain has TRBV6-5 and TRBJ2-1, with TRBD1 as a possible D gene (5 bases). Per germline, CDR1 MNHEY and CDR2 SVGAGI. Trimming shortened V by 10 bases and J by 9 bases, and 19 bases separated the two germline ends. The CDR3 contains 13 residues. Here the CDR3 DNA reads TGTGCCACCGCCTTGACAGCCCGAGGTGAGCAGTTCTTC. Its translation is CATALTARGEQFF.

The chain employs TRBV2 and TRBJ2-1; D possibly corresponds to TRBD2 (6 bases). There are 13 residues in the CDR3. Germline V lookup: CDR1 SNHLY, CDR2 FYNNEI. The ends were cut back, 6 bases at V and 8 bases at J, with 14 bases in the middle. CDR3 loop: CASRRLGLYEQFF. DNA for the CDR3: TGTGCCAGCAGGAGACTAGGTTTGTATGAGCAGTTCTTC.

The chain recombines TRBV2 with TRBJ2-5, with a possible D match to TRBD2 (6 bases). The CDR3 has 12 residues. Trimming removed 1 base at V and 7 bases at J, with 7 bases between. Per the germline V gene, CDR1 is SNHLY and CDR2 is FYNNEI. CDR3 in DNA: TGTGCCAGCAGTGAAGGGCGGGGGACCCAGTACTTC. Translated, it gives CASSEGRGTQYF.

The gene calls are TRBV28 and TRBJ1-3; D is ambiguous. The CDR3 totals 16 residues. Per the germline V gene, CDR1 is MDHEN and CDR2 is SYDVKM. V lost 6 bases and J lost 4, with 19 bases in between. The CDR3: CASSLFTGSRGNTIYF. DNA of the CDR3: TGTGCCAGCAGCCTATTTACCGGGTCAAGAGGAAACACCATATATTTT.

The chain carries TRBV2 and TRBJ2-3; tentatively, D is TRBD2 (7 bases). Looked up from germline, CDR1 is SNHLY and CDR2 is FYNNEI. Between the trimmed V and J ends, which lost 1 base and 3 bases, there was a span of 14 bases. CDR3 length equals 16 residues. Here the CDR3 DNA reads TGTGCCAGCAGTGAAGGTCGGGGGGCCTTGACAGATACGCAGTATTTT. It encodes CASSEGRGALTDTQYF.

This clone was found a few times. The chain has TRBV10-3 and TRBJ2-7, with 10 bases that match TRBD1. V was clipped by 3 bases and J by 7 bases; unmatched bases: 6. CDR3 length: 14 amino acids. Germline V gene sequence: CDR1 ENHRY, CDR2 SYGVKD. CDR3 in amino acids: CAISEVGQGKEQYF. DNA for the CDR3: TGTGCCATCAGTGAAGTGGGACAGGGGAAGGAGCAGTACTTC.

This chain links TRBV5-4 with TRBJ2-5; a possible D gene is TRBD2 (6 bases). Between the trimmed V and J ends, which lost 1 base and 4 bases, there was a span of 11 bases. The CDR3 length is 14 residues. Germline CDR1 is SGHNT and CDR2 is YYREEE (reference sequence). For the CDR3, the DNA is TGTGCCAGCAGCTTGCAGGGAGGTATAGAGACCCAGTACTTC. Translated: CASSLQGGIETQYF.

V and J are TRBV18 and TRBJ2-1; maybe TRBD1 (6 bases). Germline values: CDR1 KGHSH, CDR2 LQKENI. The CDR3 is 17 amino acids. Trimming pared 0 bases from V and 6 bases from J, leaving 18 bases between. CDR3 DNA sequence: TGTGCCAGCTCACCACCGGTTGCAGGGGCGGTTAGCAATGAGCAGTTCTTC. It specifies CASSPPVAGAVSNEQFF.

The gene calls are TRBV18 and TRBJ2-5; D gene uncertain. The length of the CDR3 is 12 residues. The germline CDR1 and CDR2 sequences are KGHSH and LQKENI. Trimming cost V 3 bases and J 4 bases, with 6 bases left between them. Here the CDR3 reads CASSPVGETQYF. In DNA, the CDR3 is TGTGCCAGCTCACCGGTCGGAGAGACCCAGTACTTC.

The table lists this clone with a few counts. This sequence joins TRBV5-6 and TRBJ1-2, with D perhaps matching TRBD1 (6 bases). V dropped 0 bases and J dropped 8 bases, with 23 bases sitting between them. The length of the CDR3 is 17 residues. Germline V gives CDR1 SGHDT, CDR2 YYEEEE. The CDR3 sequence: CASSLGPRGEVKRGYTF. The CDR3 nucleotides are TGTGCCAGCAGCTTGGGCCCCAGGGGAGAGGTTAAGAGGGGCTACACCTTC.

J is TRBJ2-1 and V is TRBV6-5; possible D gene TRBD2, 6 bases. The CDR3 runs 16 residues. Germline V gene data show CDR1 as MNHEY and CDR2 as SVGAGI. V dropped 3 bases and J dropped 2 bases, with 14 bases sitting between them. The CDR3 is CASSYGRGTTYNEQFF. CDR3 nucleotide sequence: TGTGCCAGCAGTTATGGTCGGGGGACGACCTACAATGAGCAGTTCTTC.

The rearrangement joins TRBV4-1 to TRBJ2-1, with D perhaps TRBD1 (6 bases). Per germline, CDR1 MGHRA and CDR2 YSYEKL. Trimming left V 1 base short and J 2 bases short, with 12 bases between. The CDR3 extends over 16 amino acids. CDR3 bases: TGCGCCAGCAGCCAAGGGGAAACAGGGCCCTACAATGAGCAGTTCTTC. Residues: CASSQGETGPYNEQFF.

The chain joins TRBV12-3 or TRBV12-4 to TRBJ2-2; D is ambiguous. Trimming took 4 bases from V and 6 from J, leaving 6 bases between them. The CDR3 has 12 amino acids. The CDR3 loop reads CASSSPAGELFF. CDR3 nucleotide sequence: TGTGCCAGCAGTTCGCCGGCCGGGGAGCTGTTTTTT.

The chain joins TRBV6-5 to TRBJ1-1; 7 bases align to TRBD1. The germline gives CDR1 MNHEY, CDR2 SVGAGI. The CDR3 contains 15 residues. With V trimmed by 10 bases and J by 1 base, 12 bases remained unmatched. The CDR3 DNA sequence: TGTGCCACCCAAGACAGGGAGACTAAGAACACTGAAGCTTTCTTT. It specifies CATQDRETKNTEAFF.

The chain carries TRBV3-1 (or the pseudogene TRBV3-2) and TRBJ2-7; D perhaps matches TRBD1 (7 bases). Trimming left V 5 bases short and J 5 bases short, with 10 bases between. The CDR3 is made up of 12 amino acids. In germline, CDR1 is LGHDT, CDR2 YNNKEL (reference sequence). The CDR3 loop reads CASSARGDEQYF. The CDR3 DNA is TGTGCCAGCAGCGCCAGGGGGGACGAGCAGTACTTC.